Presented here are 12 T cell receptor beta chains from one specimen sequenced in a study of T cells in Graves' hyperthyroidism and ophthalmopathy. Researchers took RNA transcripts and amplified the TCR beta CDR3 regions from them. TCR CDR3 underwent first-round RT-PCR with the HTBI primer set. MiXCR, applied by TCRdb to the multiplex PCR reads, yields one record per CDR3 protein. Of 550,000 to 850,000 distinct CDR3 sequences listed, about 17% were seen once; the top ten hold roughly 17%. The sample taken for sequencing was blood. Receptors originate from a woman in her forties or fifties with Graves' hyperthyroidism that later progressed to Graves' ophthalmopathy.

This clonotype was recorded a few times. A much larger clone differs from this one at a single base, so this may be a read error. This chain uses TRBV11-3 with TRBJ2-1; 9 bases align to TRBD2. In germline, CDR1 is SGHNT, CDR2 YENEEA. The CDR3 length is 15 residues. CDR3 sequence reads: CASSFQRGDYNEQLF. CDR3 sequence (DNA): TGTGCCAGCAGCTTCCAGCGGGGGGACTACAATGAGCAGCTCTTC.

This clonotype was detected a few times. The gene calls are TRBV5-1 and TRBJ2-5, with a tentative D call TRBD1 (5 bases). Germline V lookup: CDR1 SGHRS, CDR2 YFSETQ. The CDR3 is 15 residues long. V dropped 3 bases and J dropped 2 bases, with 14 bases sitting between them. The DNA of the CDR3 is TGCGCCAGCAGCTCCATCACAGGTTCGCAAGAGACCCAGTACTTC. It encodes CASSSITGSQETQYF.

This clonotype has at least ten counts. This rearrangement joins TRBV6-1 to TRBJ2-1, with 9 bases that match TRBD1. Germline loops: CDR1 MNHNS, CDR2 SASEGT. Germline trimming cut 6 bases from V and 4 bases from J; bases unmatched to any gene: 4. The CDR3 runs to 14 residues. DNA for the CDR3: TGTGCCAGCAGCGACAGGGGGGGGTACAATGAGCAGTTCTTC. Residues: CASSDRGGYNEQFF.

This clonotype was seen ten or more times. DNA for the CDR3: TGTGCCAGCAGCCCCTGGGACAGGGGGACCGGGGAGCTGTTTTTT. Amino acids: CASSPWDRGTGELFF. The chain combines TRBV9 with TRBJ2-2; 11 bases agree with TRBD1. From germline, CDR1 is SGDLS and CDR2 YYNGEE. The CDR3 has 15 residues. V lost 4 bases to trimming and J lost 5 bases; unmatched junction nucleotides: 4.

The genes are TRBV14 and TRBJ2-1, with a tentative D call TRBD1 (5 bases). V shed 1 base and J shed 9 bases, with 16 bases lying between them. This CDR3 spans 15 amino acids. Germline V CDR1 and CDR2: SGHDN, FVKESK. The CDR3 region is CASSQGWYQGVEQFF. In DNA, the CDR3 is TGTGCCAGCAGCCAAGGATGGTACCAGGGCGTTGAGCAGTTCTTC.

The sample holds many counts of this clonotype. The rearrangement joins TRBV6-1 to TRBJ2-5; possibly TRBD2 for D (6 bases). Trimming cost V 7 bases and J 2 bases, with 17 bases left between them. There are 15 residues in the CDR3. Germline values: CDR1 MNHNS, CDR2 SASEGT. DNA for the CDR3: TGTGCCAGCACCTCGTATGGAGGGGCACAAGAGACCCAGTACTTC. Translation gives CASTSYGGAQETQYF.

About this clonotype: Here the CDR3 omits its conserved ending phenylalanine or tryptophan, so a read error is the likely source. V gene TRBV29-1 combines with J gene TRBJ2-7; D is unclear. V was clipped by 5 bases and J by 1 base, with 9 bases between them. The CDR3 runs to 12 residues. Germline CDR1 is SQVTM and CDR2 is ANQGSEA. CDR3 sequence: CSVFGESYEQYS. CDR3 bases: TGCAGCGTTTTTGGGGAATCCTACGAGCAGTACTCC.

The CDR3 protein is CASSFTGTGNGQHF. Written as DNA, the CDR3 is TGTGCCAGCAGCTTCACCGGGACAGGGAACGGCCAGCATTTT. The chain links TRBV7-2 to TRBJ1-5; 9 bases line up with TRBD1. Germline V gene data show CDR1 as SGHTA and CDR2 as FQGNSA. After removal of 3 bases from V and 12 bases from J, the junction contained 9 bases not matched to a gene. The CDR3 consists of 14 residues.

This clonotype was seen a few times. V and J are TRBV10-3 and TRBJ2-7; 11 bases are shared with TRBD1. After removal of 2 bases from V and 4 bases from J, the junction contained 19 bases not matched to a gene. CDR3 length: 20 amino acids. Germline V gene lookup returns CDR1 ENHRY and CDR2 SYGVKD. CDR3 protein: CAISEGRWGQGVKISYEQYF. CDR3 bases: TGTGCCATCAGTGAGGGGAGGTGGGGACAGGGGGTCAAAATCTCGTACGAGCAGTACTTC.

This clonotype appeared many times. The chain links TRBV11-2 to TRBJ2-7; D possibly corresponds to TRBD2 (5 bases). Germline V gene sequence: CDR1 SGHAT, CDR2 FQNNGV. This CDR3 has 16 residues. Trimming left V 5 bases short and J 4 bases short, with 21 bases between. CDR3 protein: CASSMSSNRPGYEQYF. As DNA, the CDR3 is TGTGCCAGCAGCATGAGTTCTAACCGCCCGGGGTACGAGCAGTACTTC.

This chain uses TRBV6-2 or TRBV6-3 with TRBJ1-3; D is undetermined. Deletions cut 2 bases from V and 0 bases from J, with 5 bases between. In germline, CDR1 is MNHEY, CDR2 SVGEGT. The CDR3 contains 14 residues. CDR3 DNA sequence: TGTGCCAGCAGTTACCGTAGCTCTGGAAACACCATATATTTT. Its protein product is CASSYRSSGNTIYF.

The chain uses TRBV11-1 and TRBJ2-5; D remains ambiguous. Trimming shortened V by 0 bases and J by 0 bases, and 8 bases separated the two germline ends. Germline CDR1 is SGHAT and CDR2 is FQDESV (reference sequence). This CDR3 contains 15 residues. In DNA form, the CDR3 reads TGTGCCAGCAGCTTAGCAGGGATCAACCAAGAGACCCAGTACTTC. Its protein product is CASSLAGINQETQYF. The variable domain in full, with the rest retrieved from reference TRBV11-1 and TRBJ2-5, is EAEVAQSPRYKITEKSQAVAFWCDPISGHATLYWYRQILGQGPELLVQFQDESVVDDSQLPKDRFSAERLKGVDSTLKIQPAELGDSAMYLCASSLAGINQETQYFGPGTRLLVL.